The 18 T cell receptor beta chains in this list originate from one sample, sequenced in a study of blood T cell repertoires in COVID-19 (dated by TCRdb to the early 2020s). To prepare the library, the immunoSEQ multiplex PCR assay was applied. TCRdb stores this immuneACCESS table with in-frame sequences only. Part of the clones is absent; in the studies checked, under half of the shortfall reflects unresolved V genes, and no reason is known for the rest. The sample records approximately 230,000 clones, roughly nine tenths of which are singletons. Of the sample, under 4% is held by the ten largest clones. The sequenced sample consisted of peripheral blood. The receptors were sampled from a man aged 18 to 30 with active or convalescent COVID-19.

The CDR3 coding sequence is TGTGCCAGTAGTATGCCGGCTAGCGGGAGCTCCTACAATGAGCAGTTCTTC. Amino acids: CASSMPASGSSYNEQFF. The rearrangement joins TRBV19 to TRBJ2-1; TRBD2 agrees at 10 bases. CDR3 length equals 17 residues. The V gene end was trimmed by 3 bases and the J gene end by 0 bases; junction bases not matched to a gene: 5. CDR1 and CDR2 (germline): LNHDA, SQIVND (reference sequence).

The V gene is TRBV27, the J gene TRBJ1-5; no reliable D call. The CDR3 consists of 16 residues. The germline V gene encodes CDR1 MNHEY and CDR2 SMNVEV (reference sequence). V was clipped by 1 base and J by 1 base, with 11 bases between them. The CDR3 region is CASSLYGRPSNQPQHF. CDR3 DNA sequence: TGTGCCAGCAGTTTATATGGCAGGCCCAGCAATCAGCCCCAGCATTTT.

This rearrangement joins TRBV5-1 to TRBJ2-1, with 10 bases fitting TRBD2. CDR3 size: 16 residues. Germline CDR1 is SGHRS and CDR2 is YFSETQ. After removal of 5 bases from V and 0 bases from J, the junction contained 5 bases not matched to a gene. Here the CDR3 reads CASSGLAESSYNEQFF. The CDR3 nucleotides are TGCGCCAGCAGTGGACTAGCGGAGAGCTCCTACAATGAGCAGTTCTTC.

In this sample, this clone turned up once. For the CDR3, the DNA is TGTGCCAGTTCAACGTCCCAGGGGGAAGGTGAAGCTTTCTTT. It translates to CASSTSQGEGEAFF. The chain joins TRBV10-3 to TRBJ1-1; 7 positions agree with TRBD1. The CDR3 consists of 14 residues. The J segment lost 7 bases and the V segment lost 10 bases, leaving 15 bases of the junction unmatched. Germline V gives CDR1 ENHRY, CDR2 SYGVKD.

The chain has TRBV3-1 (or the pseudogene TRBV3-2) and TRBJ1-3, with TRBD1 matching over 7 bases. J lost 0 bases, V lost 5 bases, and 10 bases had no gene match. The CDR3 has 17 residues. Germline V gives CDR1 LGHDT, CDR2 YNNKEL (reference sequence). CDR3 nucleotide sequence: TGTGCCAGCAGCTCCGGGGACAGATCCTTCTCTGGAAACACCATATATTTT. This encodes CASSSGDRSFSGNTIYF.

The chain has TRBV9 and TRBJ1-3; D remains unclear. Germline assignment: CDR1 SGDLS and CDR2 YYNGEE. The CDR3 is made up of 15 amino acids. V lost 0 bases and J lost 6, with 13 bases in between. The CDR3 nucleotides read TGTGCCAGCAGCGTAGACAGTCGACCCGAAAACACCATATATTTT. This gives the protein CASSVDSRPENTIYF.

This chain's CDR3 is CATGQGNTEAFF. CDR3 sequence (DNA): TGTGCCACCGGACAGGGGAACACTGAAGCTTTCTTT. The chain joins TRBV2 to TRBJ1-1; TRBD1 agrees at 8 bases. Germline assignment: CDR1 SNHLY and CDR2 FYNNEI. V shed 10 bases and J 1 base; nucleotides not matched to a gene: 2. CDR3 length: 12 amino acids.

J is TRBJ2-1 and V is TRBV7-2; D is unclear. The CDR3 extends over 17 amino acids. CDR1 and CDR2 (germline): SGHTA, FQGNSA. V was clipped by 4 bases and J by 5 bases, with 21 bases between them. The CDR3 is CASSSPIRLASDNEQFF. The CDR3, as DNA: TGTGCCAGCAGCTCCCCCATTCGGTTAGCTTCCGACAATGAGCAGTTCTTC.

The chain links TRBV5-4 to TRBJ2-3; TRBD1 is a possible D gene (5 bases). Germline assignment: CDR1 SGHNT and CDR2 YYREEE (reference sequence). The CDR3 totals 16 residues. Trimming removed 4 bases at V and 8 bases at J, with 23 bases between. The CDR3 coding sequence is TGTGCCAGCAGCCCTGGCTTTTCAGCAGAGCAGGGTACGCAGTATTTT. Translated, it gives CASSPGFSAEQGTQYF. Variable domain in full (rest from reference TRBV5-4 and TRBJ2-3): ETGVTQSPTHLIKTRGQQVTLRCSSQSGHNTVSWYQQALGQGPQFIFQYYREEENGRGNFPPRFSGLQFPNYSSELNVNALELDDSALYLCASSPGFSAEQGTQYFGPGTRLTVL.

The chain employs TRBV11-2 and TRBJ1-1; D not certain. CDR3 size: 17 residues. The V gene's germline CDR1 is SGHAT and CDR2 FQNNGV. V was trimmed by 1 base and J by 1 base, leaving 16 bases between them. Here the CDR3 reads CASSLVWASLQNTEAFF. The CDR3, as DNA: TGTGCCAGCAGCTTAGTATGGGCCAGCCTTCAGAACACTGAAGCTTTCTTT.

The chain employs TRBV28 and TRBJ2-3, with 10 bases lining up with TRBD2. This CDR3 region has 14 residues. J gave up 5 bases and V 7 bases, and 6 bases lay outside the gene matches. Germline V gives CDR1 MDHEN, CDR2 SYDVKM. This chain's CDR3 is CASTPLAGEDTQYF. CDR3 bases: TGTGCCAGCACCCCTCTAGCGGGAGAAGATACGCAGTATTTT.

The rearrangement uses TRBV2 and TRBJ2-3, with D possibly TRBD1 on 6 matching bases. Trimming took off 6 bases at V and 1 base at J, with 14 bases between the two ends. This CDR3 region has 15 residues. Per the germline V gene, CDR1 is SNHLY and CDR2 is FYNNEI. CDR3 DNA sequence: TGTGCCAGCAGGGATACAGGGATCGGCACAGATACGCAGTATTTT. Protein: CASRDTGIGTDTQYF.

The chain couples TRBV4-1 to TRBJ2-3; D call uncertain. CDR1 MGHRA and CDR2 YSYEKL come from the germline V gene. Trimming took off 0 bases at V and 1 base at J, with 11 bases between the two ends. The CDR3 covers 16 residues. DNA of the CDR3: TGCGCCAGCAGCCAAGAGGGTGACTCCCGCACAGATACGCAGTATTTT. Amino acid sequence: CASSQEGDSRTDTQYF.

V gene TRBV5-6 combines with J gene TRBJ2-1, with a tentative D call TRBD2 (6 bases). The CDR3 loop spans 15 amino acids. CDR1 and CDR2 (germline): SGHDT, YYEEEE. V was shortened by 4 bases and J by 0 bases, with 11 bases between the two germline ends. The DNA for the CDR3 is TGTGCCAGCAGCGAGGGACTCTCCTCCTACAATGAGCAGTTCTTC. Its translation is CASSEGLSSYNEQFF.

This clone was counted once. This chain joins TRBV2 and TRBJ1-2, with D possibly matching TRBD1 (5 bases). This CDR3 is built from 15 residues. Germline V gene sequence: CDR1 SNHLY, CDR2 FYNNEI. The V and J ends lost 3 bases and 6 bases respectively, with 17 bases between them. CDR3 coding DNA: TGTGCCAGCAGTGAGGCCCGCAGCAGGGATGATGGCTACACCTTC. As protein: CASSEARSRDDGYTF.

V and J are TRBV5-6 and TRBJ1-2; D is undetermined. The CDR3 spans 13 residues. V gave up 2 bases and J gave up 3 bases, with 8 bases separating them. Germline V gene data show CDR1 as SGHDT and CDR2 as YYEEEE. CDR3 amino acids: CASSFGSDYGYTF. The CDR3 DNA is TGTGCCAGCAGCTTCGGCAGCGACTATGGCTACACCTTC.

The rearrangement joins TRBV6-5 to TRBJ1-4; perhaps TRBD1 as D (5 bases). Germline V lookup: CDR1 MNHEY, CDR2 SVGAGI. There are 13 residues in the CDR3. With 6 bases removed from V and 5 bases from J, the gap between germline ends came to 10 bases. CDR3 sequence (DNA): TGTGCCAGCAGCCTTGACAGCAATGAAAAACTGTTTTTT. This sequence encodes CASSLDSNEKLFF.

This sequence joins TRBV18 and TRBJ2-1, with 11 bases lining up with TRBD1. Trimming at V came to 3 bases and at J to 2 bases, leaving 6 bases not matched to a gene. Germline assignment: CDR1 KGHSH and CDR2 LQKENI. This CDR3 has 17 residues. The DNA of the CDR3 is TGTGCCAGCTCACCGCCGGGACAGGGGGGTCCCTACAATGAGCAGTTCTTC. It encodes CASSPPGQGGPYNEQFF.